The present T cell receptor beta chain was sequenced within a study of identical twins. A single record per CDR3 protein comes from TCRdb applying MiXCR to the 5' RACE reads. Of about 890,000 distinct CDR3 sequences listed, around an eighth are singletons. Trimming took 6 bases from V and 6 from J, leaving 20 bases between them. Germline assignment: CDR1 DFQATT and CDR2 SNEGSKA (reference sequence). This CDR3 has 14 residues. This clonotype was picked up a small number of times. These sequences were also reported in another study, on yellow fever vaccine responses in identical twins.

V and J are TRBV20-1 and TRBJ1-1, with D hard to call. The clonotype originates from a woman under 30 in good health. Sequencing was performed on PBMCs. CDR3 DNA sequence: TGCAGTGCCCCCGCGGGCGGCATGGGGTCTGAAGCTTTCTTT. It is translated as CSAPAGGMGSEAFF.